Given below is one T cell receptor beta chain in context. Its antigen specificity is not known. Base qualities were left out, and no much larger clone turns up one base away. One collaborating source in Seattle enrolled patients while the patients were actively infected and followed the patients over time throughout the course of disease. Whole blood was collected in K2EDTA tubes by collaborating institutions according to the institutions' own protocols. For TCRbeta analysis, collaborator samples were shipped as frozen whole blood, as isolated PBMCs, or as DNA extracted from either sample type. The sample originates from a study of blood T cell repertoires in COVID-19 (TCRdb year 2020). For the wider study: Samples covering the acute and convalescent phases of COVID-19 were provided by collaborators in the United States, Italy and Spain. The material from the prospective study consisted of cDNA or gDNA derived from T cells, B-cell-depleted T cells, or PBMCs. Deeply sampled blood TCRbeta repertoires from subjects exposed to, actively infected with, or recovered from COVID-19 were included in the dataset. The repertoires were made available in a free public database intended to serve as a resource for research on the immune response to SARS-CoV-2. Samples came from the ongoing ImmuneRACE study (first 160 participants) plus 1,254 subjects from 6 global collaborators. Sample metadata almost always included a de-identified subject ID, COVID-19 status, age in years and sex. HLA class I and class II types, where available, came from metadata supplied by the sample provider rather than from assay-based typing. General findings and caveats noted by the study authors: The amount of clinical and demographic metadata varied by source and participant and was provided uncurated.

TCRbeta CDR3 regions were amplified from genomic DNA by means of the immunoSEQ Assay, a bias-controlled multiplex PCR. In the paper's pipeline: The number of nucleated cells in each sample was estimated from the amplification of reference gene primers within the assay. Sequence reads were collapsed and filtered to measure the absolute abundance of every unique TCRbeta CDR3 rearrangement. For each sample, productive Simpson clonality was calculated as the square root of Simpson's diversity index over productive rearrangements. The immuneACCESS repertoire file appears here via TCRdb, limited to in-frame rearrangements. These files lack a portion of the clones; in checked studies, under half of the deficit traces to unresolved V genes, and the cause of the others is not known. For V, J and clone size, that table is used; D and trimming come from the DNA. For this sample there are about 200,000 clones; roughly nine tenths appear just once. Together, the top ten hold over 0.75% of the sample.

The CDR3, cysteine through phenylalanine, is 18 amino acids long. Only the CDR3 portion is preserved as DNA: 54 bases, with reading frame beginning at the first base. V is trimmed back by 9 bases and J by 0 bases, and the junction contains 19 bases that no gene match accounts for. From the germline V gene (reference sequence), CDR1 is LNHDA and CDR2 is SQIVND. Sequenced material: peripheral blood. The TCR sequence derives from a man in his fifties or sixties with COVID-19, enrolled during active disease. Recombination linked TRBV19 to TRBJ1-2, and 7 junctional nucleotides match TRBD1. The sequenced DNA is TGTGCCAGCACCCGGACAGGATTAACCAACCAAGCTAACTATGGCTACACCTTC. This yields the protein CASTRTGLTNQANYGYTF.